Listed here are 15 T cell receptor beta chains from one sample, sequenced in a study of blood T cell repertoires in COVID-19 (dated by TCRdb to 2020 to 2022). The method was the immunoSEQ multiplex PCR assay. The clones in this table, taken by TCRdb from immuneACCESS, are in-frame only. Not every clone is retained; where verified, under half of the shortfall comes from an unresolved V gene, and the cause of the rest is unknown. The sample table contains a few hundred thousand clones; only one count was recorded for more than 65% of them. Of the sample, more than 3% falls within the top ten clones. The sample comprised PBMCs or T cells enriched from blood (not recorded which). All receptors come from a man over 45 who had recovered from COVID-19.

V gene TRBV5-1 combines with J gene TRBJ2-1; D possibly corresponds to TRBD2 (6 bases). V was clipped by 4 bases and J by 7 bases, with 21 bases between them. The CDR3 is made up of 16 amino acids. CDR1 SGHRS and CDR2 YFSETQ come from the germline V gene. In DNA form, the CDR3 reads TGCGCCAGCAGCCCCGGGGGTTTTGGTGGAAAGAATGAGCAGTTCTTC. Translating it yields CASSPGGFGGKNEQFF. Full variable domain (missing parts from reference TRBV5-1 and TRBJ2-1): KAGVTQTPRYLIKTRGQQVTLSCSPISGHRSVSWYQQTPGQGLQFLFEYFSETQRNKGNFPGRFSGRQFSNSRSEMNVSTLELGDSALYLCASSPGGFGGKNEQFFGPGTRLTVL.

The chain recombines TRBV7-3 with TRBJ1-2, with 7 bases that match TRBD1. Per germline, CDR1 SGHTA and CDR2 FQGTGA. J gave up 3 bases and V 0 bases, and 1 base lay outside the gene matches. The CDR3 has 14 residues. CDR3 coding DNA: TGTGCCAGCAGCTTAACTACAGGGGACTATGGCTACACCTTC. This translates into CASSLTTGDYGYTF. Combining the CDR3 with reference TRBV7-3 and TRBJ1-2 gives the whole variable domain GAGVSQTPSNKVTEKGKYVELRCDPISGHTALYWYRQSLGQGPEFLIYFQGTGAADDSGLPNDRFFAVRPEGSVSTLKIQRTERGDSAVYLCASSLTTGDYGYTFGSGTRLTVV.

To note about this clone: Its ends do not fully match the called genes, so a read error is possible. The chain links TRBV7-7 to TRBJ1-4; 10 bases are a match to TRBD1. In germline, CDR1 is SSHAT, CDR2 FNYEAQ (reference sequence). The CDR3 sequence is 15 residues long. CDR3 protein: CASSQTGGLGEKLFF. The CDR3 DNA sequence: TGTGCTAGCAGCCAGACAGGGGGCTTGGGTGAAAAACTGTTTTTT. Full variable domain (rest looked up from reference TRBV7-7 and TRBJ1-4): GAGVSQSPRYKVTKRGQDVTLRCDPISSHATLYWYQQALGQGPEFLTYFNYEAQPDKSGLPSDRFSAERPEGSISTLTIQRTEQRDSAMYRCASSQTGGLGEKLFFGSGTQLSVL.

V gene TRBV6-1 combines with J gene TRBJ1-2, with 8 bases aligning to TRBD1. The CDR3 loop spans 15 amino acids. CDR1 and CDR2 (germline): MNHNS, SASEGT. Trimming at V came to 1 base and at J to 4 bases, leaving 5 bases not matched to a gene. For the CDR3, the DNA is TGTGCCAGCAGTGAAGGACAGGGGCAAACCTATGGCTACACCTTC. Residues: CASSEGQGQTYGYTF.

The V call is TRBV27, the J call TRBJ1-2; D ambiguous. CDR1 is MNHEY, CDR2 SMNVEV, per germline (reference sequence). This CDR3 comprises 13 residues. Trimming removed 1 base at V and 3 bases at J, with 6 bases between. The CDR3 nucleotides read TGTGCCAGCAGTTTATTCGGGGACTATGGCTACACCTTC. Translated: CASSLFGDYGYTF.

The CDR3 is CASRPRWGRTTAPQETQYF. CDR3 coding DNA: TGTGCCAGCAGACCCCGGTGGGGCCGGACCACCGCCCCCCAAGAGACCCAGTACTTC. The chain combines TRBV27 with TRBJ2-5; possibly TRBD1 for D (5 bases). This CDR3 region has 19 residues. CDR1 and CDR2 from the germline V gene are MNHEY and SMNVEV (reference sequence). The ends were cut back, 6 bases at V and 1 base at J, with 27 bases in the middle.

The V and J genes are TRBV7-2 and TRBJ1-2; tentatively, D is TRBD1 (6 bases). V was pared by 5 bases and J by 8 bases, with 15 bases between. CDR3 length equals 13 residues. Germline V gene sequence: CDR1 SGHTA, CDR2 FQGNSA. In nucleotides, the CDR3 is TGTGCCAGCAGCCCCCGCGGACAGCAAGGCTACACCTTC. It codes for CASSPRGQQGYTF. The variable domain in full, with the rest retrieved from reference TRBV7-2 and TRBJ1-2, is GAGVSQSPSNKVTEKGKDVELRCDPISGHTALYWYRQSLGQGLEFLIYFQGNSAPDKSGLPSDRFSAERTGGSVSTLTIQRTQQEDSAVYLCASSPRGQQGYTFGSGTRLTVV.

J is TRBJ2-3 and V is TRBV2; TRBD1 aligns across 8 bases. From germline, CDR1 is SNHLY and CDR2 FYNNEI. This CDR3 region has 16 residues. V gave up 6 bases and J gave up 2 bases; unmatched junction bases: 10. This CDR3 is CASRRTGTIDTDTQYF. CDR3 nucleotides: TGTGCCAGCAGGAGGACAGGGACGATCGACACAGATACGCAGTATTTT.

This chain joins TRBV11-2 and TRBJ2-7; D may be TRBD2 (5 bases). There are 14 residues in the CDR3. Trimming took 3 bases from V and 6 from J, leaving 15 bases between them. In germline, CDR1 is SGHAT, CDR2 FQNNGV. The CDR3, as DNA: TGTGCCAGCAGCTTTTTTGGCGCCGGGGTCGAGCAGTACTTC. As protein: CASSFFGAGVEQYF.

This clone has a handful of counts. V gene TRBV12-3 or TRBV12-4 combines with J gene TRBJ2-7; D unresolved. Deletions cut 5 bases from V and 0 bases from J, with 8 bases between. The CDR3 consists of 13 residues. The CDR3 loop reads CASSIDSSYEQYF. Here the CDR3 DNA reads TGTGCCAGCAGTATAGACTCCTCCTACGAGCAGTACTTC.

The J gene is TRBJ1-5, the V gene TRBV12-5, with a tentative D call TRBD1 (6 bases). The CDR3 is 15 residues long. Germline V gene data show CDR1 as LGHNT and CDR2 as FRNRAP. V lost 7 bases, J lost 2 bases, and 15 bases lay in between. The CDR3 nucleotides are TGTGCTAGTGCCTTAGGGGCAGGGGGCAATCAGCCCCAGCATTTT. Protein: CASALGAGGNQPQHF.

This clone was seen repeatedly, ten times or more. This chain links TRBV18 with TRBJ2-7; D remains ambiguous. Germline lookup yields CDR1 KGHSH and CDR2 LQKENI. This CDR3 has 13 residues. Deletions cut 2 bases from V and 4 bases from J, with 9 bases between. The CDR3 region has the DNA TGTGCCAGCTCACCAGGAGTGAAATACGAGCAGTACTTC. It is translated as CASSPGVKYEQYF.

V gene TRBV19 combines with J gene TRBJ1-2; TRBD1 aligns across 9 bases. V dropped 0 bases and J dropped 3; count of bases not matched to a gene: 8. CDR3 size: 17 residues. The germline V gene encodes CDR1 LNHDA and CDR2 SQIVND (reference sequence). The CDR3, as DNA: TGTGCCAGTAGTATAGAGGATTACAGGGGGCCCCACTATGGCTACACCTTC. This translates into CASSIEDYRGPHYGYTF. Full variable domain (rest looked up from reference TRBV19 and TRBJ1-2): DGGITQSPKYLFRKEGQNVTLSCEQNLNHDAMYWYRQDPGQGLRLIYYSQIVNDFQKGDIAEGYSVSREKKESFPLTVTSAQKNPTAFYLCASSIEDYRGPHYGYTFGSGTRLTVV.

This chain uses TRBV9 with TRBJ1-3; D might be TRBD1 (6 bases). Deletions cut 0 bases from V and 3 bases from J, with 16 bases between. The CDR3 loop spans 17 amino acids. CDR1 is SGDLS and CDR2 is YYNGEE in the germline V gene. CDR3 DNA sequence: TGTGCCAGCAGCGTAGGTTCGCGGGTCAGGGGTGGAAACACCATATATTTT. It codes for CASSVGSRVRGGNTIYF.

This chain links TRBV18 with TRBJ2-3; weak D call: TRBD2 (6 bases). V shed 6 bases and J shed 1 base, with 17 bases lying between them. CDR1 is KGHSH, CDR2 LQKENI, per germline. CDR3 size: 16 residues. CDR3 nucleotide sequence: TGTGCCAGCTCCCTAGGGACTCCCGTAGGCACAGATACGCAGTATTTT. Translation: CASSLGTPVGTDTQYF. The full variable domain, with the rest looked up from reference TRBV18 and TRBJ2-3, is NAGVMQNPRHLVRRRGQEARLRCSPMKGHSHVYWYRQLPEEGLKFMVYLQKENIIDESGMPKERFSAEFPKEGPSILRIQQVVRGDSAAYFCASSLGTPVGTDTQYFGPGTRLTVL.